The TCR beta chain described here comes from a study of blood T cell repertoires in COVID-19. Study details: Some COVID-19 samples were acute and others convalescent; all came from the United States, Italy and Spain. The analysed material was cDNA or gDNA that came from T cells, B-cell-depleted T cells, or PBMCs.

Followed over time, Seattle patients had been enrolled while infection was active. In the authors' methods: Reference gene primer amplification yielded estimated nucleated cell counts. Data came from immunoSEQ multiplex PCR; TCRdb stores just in-frame clones and leaves some out. That table gives V, J and clone size, and the DNA gave D and trimming. The table records 110,000 or so clones, about 85% of them present only once. The origin of this receptor is a woman aged 60-75 years with COVID-19, enrolled during active disease. The specimen was peripheral blood.

The chain's CDR3 is CAISRTGDEQYF. DNA of the CDR3: TGTGCCATCAGCAGGACAGGTGACGAGCAGTACTTC. The rearrangement joins TRBV10-3 to TRBJ2-7; the match to TRBD1 covers 7 bases. V dropped 6 bases and J dropped 5; count of bases not matched to a gene: 4. In germline, CDR1 is ENHRY, CDR2 SYGVKD. The CDR3 length is 12 residues.